This T cell receptor (beta chain) was observed in a study of OX40 agonist ivuxolimab in advanced cancers. Study-level information: An anti-OX40 (CD134) antibody with agonistic activity, ivuxolimab, was administered to patients. Patients assigned to dose escalation were diagnosed with hepatocellular carcinoma, melanoma, renal cell or head and neck cancer.

Some clones are missing from TCRdb's copy, which holds only in-frame ones; the method was immunoSEQ multiplex PCR. Counted here are 57,000 or so clones, 86% occurring once; the ten biggest clones make up roughly 0.95%. This CDR3 is 16 amino acids long. CDR1 is SGHRS and CDR2 is YFSETQ in the germline V gene. V dropped 4 bases and J dropped 3; count of bases not matched to a gene: 5. Findings and caveats of the study: There were, on average, more expanded clones in CD8+ T cells than in CD4+. In the 0.1 to 3.0 mg/kg range, CD4+ and CD8+ blood T cells had expanded clonally by week 6.

About this clone: Its antigen remains unidentified.

The specimen was CD4+ or CD8+ T cells sorted from blood, collected in a trial of the OX40 agonist ivuxolimab. V is TRBV5-1 and J is TRBJ1-4; 11 bases map to TRBD1. The TCR sequence derives from an adult with an advanced solid tumor such as melanoma, head and neck, liver or kidney cancer. CDR3 sequence: CASSQDRGRPNEKLFF. CDR3 nucleotides: TGCGCCAGCAGCCAGGACAGGGGGCGGCCTAATGAAAAACTGTTTTTT. The full variable domain, with the rest looked up from reference TRBV5-1 and TRBJ1-4, is KAGVTQTPRYLIKTRGQQVTLSCSPISGHRSVSWYQQTPGQGLQFLFEYFSETQRNKGNFPGRFSGRQFSNSRSEMNVSTLELGDSALYLCASSQDRGRPNEKLFFGSGTQLSVL.